In this sample, the clone carrying this T cell receptor (beta chain) turned up once. Trimming took 1 base from V and 7 from J, leaving 10 bases between them. The CDR3 has 13 residues. Germline V lookup: CDR1 MGHRA, CDR2 YSYEKL. The entry originates in a study of blood T cell repertoires in COVID-19. Across the study: Sources were T cells, B-cell-depleted T cells, or PBMCs; the material itself was cDNA or gDNA.

TCRdb's table, derived via immunoSEQ multiplex PCR, lists solely in-frame clones and lacks some. The sample has around 220,000 clones; around 89% are singletons. The sample comprised PBMCs or T cells enriched from blood (not recorded which). The genes are TRBV4-1 and TRBJ1-1; no reliable D call. The clonotype originates from a man aged 30 to 39 who had been exposed to COVID-19. The CDR3: CASSQAQRLEAFF. The CDR3 DNA reads TGCGCCAGCAGCCAAGCTCAGCGCCTTGAAGCTTTCTTT.